These T cell receptor beta chains were read from a single sample in a study of blood T cell repertoires in COVID-19. The protocol was immunoSEQ multiplex PCR, while the TCRdb copy is restricted to in-frame clones and leaves out a portion. The profile shows about 200,000 clones, about 91% of them singletons. Sequences were obtained from peripheral blood. These receptors were obtained from a man younger than 35 with active or convalescent COVID-19. Both conserved end residues are part of each CDR3. Clone size is shown for a subset of rows, as once, few, many or a class of expanded clone.

CDR3,V,J,size
CASKTGSREQFF,TRBV28,TRBJ2-1,NA
CATSRGQGALQPQHF,TRBV15,TRBJ1-5,NA
CASSLPGGEQYF,TRBV5-1,TRBJ2-7,NA
CAWSIPSGDQPQHF,TRBV30,TRBJ1-5,once
CASSWAGTSLTDTQYF,TRBV7-2,TRBJ2-3,NA
CASAPPGLAVRDTQYF,TRBV19,TRBJ2-3,NA
CASSPFGVGGRATDTQYF,TRBV9,TRBJ2-3,NA
CASGPRHRGANYGYTF,TRBV19,TRBJ1-2,NA
CASSLGQGARHEQFF,TRBV7-9,TRBJ2-1,NA
CASSLPGRIVSSGYTF,TRBV11-2,TRBJ1-2,NA
CASSLITGVGTEAFF,TRBV27,TRBJ1-1,NA
CASSLGRGARPQHF,TRBV7-2,TRBJ1-5,once